Shown below are 22 T cell receptor beta chains from a single sample sequenced in a study of T cell repertoires in cytomegalovirus infection. No antigen has been identified for these receptors. TCRdb fed the reads into MiXCR, producing one record per CDR3 protein. The data contain 650,000 to 850,000 distinct CDR3 sequences, 25% to 35% of them singletons. Here the sequenced sample was cultured CD8+ T cells from PBMCs, taken from culture after CMV antigen stimulation. Receptors were obtained from a human donor in good health (CMV status not recorded). Some clones in this sample may be carry-over from other donors' samples.

This rearrangement joins TRBV27 to TRBJ2-3; D is possibly TRBD1 or TRBD2 (5 bases each). The CDR3 totals 14 residues. V gave up 4 bases and J gave up 0 bases, with 8 bases separating them. Germline V gene lookup returns CDR1 MNHEY and CDR2 SMNVEV (reference sequence). CDR3 protein: CASSWGSSTDTQYF. DNA of the CDR3: TGTGCCAGCAGTTGGGGGTCTAGCACAGATACGCAGTATTTT.

This rearrangement joins TRBV12-3 or TRBV12-4 to TRBJ2-1; TRBD2 matches at 10 bases. CDR3 size: 15 residues. The ends lost 6 bases at V and 0 bases at J; junction bases unmatched: 2. CDR3 residues: CASSERGGSYNEQFF. The CDR3 nucleotides read TGTGCCAGCAGCGAGCGGGGGGGCTCCTACAATGAGCAGTTCTTC.

This clonotype came up a few times. The chain uses TRBV6-2 or TRBV6-3 and TRBJ2-1, with 9 bases aligning to TRBD1. The CDR3 sequence is 21 residues long. In germline, CDR1 is MNHEY, CDR2 SVGEGT. V was clipped by 2 bases and J by 4 bases; unmatched bases: 21. This CDR3 reads CASSYPSPGQGIFQRYNEQFF. The CDR3 DNA sequence: TGTGCCAGCAGTTACCCAAGTCCGGGACAGGGAATTTTTCAAAGATACAATGAGCAGTTCTTC.

The CDR3 region has the DNA TGCAGTGCTGGCGGGGACAGGAACACCGGGGAGCTGTTTTTT. It codes for CSAGGDRNTGELFF. The chain carries TRBV20-1 and TRBJ2-2, with D perhaps matching TRBD1 (7 bases). Trimming removed 5 bases at V and 1 base at J, with 11 bases between. The CDR3 is 14 amino acids. Per the germline V gene, CDR1 is DFQATT and CDR2 is SNEGSKA (reference sequence).

The J gene is TRBJ2-7, the V gene TRBV7-8, with TRBD1 identical over 10 bases. Germline V gene data show CDR1 as SGHVS and CDR2 as FQNEAQ. V shed 5 bases, J shed 6 bases, and the junction held 13 bases outside the gene matches. CDR3 length: 16 amino acids. CDR3 sequence (DNA): TGTGCCAGCAGCCCCAGAGGGGGGGACAGGGGTCTCGAGCAGTACGTC. It codes for CASSPRGGDRGLEQYV.

The chain is built from TRBV12-5 and TRBJ1-2; 7 nucleotides line up with TRBD1. The germline V gene encodes CDR1 LGHNT and CDR2 FRNRAP. V was clipped by 1 base and J by 4 bases; unmatched bases: 12. CDR3 length: 17 residues. Here the CDR3 DNA reads TGTGCTAGTGGTTTGGCACAGACAGGGATGCCTGGCTATGGCTACACCTTC. It translates to CASGLAQTGMPGYGYTF.

In its sample, this clonotype was seen a few times. The chain joins TRBV6-2 or TRBV6-3 to TRBJ1-1, with D perhaps TRBD1 (5 bases). Germline CDR1 is MNHEY and CDR2 is SVGEGT. CDR3 length: 13 residues. V was cut by 8 bases and J by 4 bases, with 14 bases left in between. CDR3 nucleotide sequence: TGTGCCAGCGGGACGGATCTCGGCACTGAAGCTTTCTTT. Encoded protein: CASGTDLGTEAFF.

The chain carries TRBV7-8 and TRBJ1-2; a weak D match, TRBD1 (5 bases). V dropped 6 bases and J dropped 2 bases, with 10 bases sitting between them. CDR1 is SGHVS, CDR2 FQNEAQ, per germline. This CDR3 is built from 13 residues. The CDR3 here is CASSFRANYGYTF. The CDR3 DNA is TGTGCCAGCAGTTTCAGGGCGAACTATGGCTACACCTTC.

The rearrangement joins TRBV4-3 to TRBJ1-2; D remains unclear. CDR3 size: 14 residues. Deletions cut 0 bases from V and 4 bases from J, with 9 bases between. The germline gives CDR1 LGHNA, CDR2 YSLEER. The CDR3, as DNA: TGCGCCAGCAGCCAAGATGGGGTATTCTATGGCTACACCTTC. This sequence encodes CASSQDGVFYGYTF.

The chain recombines TRBV4-3 with TRBJ2-2; TRBD2 matches at 7 bases. V lost 0 bases, J lost 1 base, and 8 bases stayed unmatched. The CDR3 contains 18 residues. CDR1 is LGHNA, CDR2 YSLEER, per germline. The CDR3 reads CASSQEGGALLNTGELFF. CDR3 nucleotides: TGCGCCAGCAGCCAAGAGGGAGGGGCTCTTCTGAACACCGGGGAGCTGTTTTTT.

This clonotype was recorded many times. The DNA for the CDR3 is TGCGCCAGCAGCCAAGGGGAAGGGGGAACTTACTATGGCTACACCTTC. Translation: CASSQGEGGTYYGYTF. This chain joins TRBV4-1 and TRBJ1-2, with D tentatively TRBD1 (6 bases). V lost 1 base to trimming and J lost 3 bases, with 15 bases between them. CDR3 length equals 16 residues. Germline loops: CDR1 MGHRA, CDR2 YSYEKL.

This clonotype came up a few times. The chain carries TRBV2 and TRBJ1-2; 7 bases fit TRBD1. The CDR3 runs to 13 residues. The V gene's germline CDR1 is SNHLY and CDR2 FYNNEI. V lost 7 bases, J lost 5 bases, and 7 bases stayed unmatched. The CDR3 nucleotides are TGTGCCAGCATTAGGACAGGCCCTTATGGCTACACCTTC. This codes for CASIRTGPYGYTF.

The CDR3 region has the DNA TGTGCCAGCAGTCCTAACAGAGGAGGCGAGCAGTACTTC. Protein product: CASSPNRGGEQYF. The rearrangement uses TRBV27 and TRBJ2-7, with TRBD2 as a possible D gene (5 bases). CDR3 size: 13 residues. Trimming stripped 5 bases from V and 6 bases from J, with 14 bases between. Germline V CDR1 and CDR2: MNHEY, SMNVEV (reference sequence).

V usage is TRBV12-3 or TRBV12-4 and J usage is TRBJ1-5; the match to TRBD1 covers 8 bases. This CDR3 region has 15 residues. The trim removed 6 bases at V and 2 bases at J, leaving 6 bases unmatched. CDR3 bases: TGTGCCAGCAGCTCACCGGGACAGGGCAATCAGCCCCAGCATTTT. Its protein product is CASSSPGQGNQPQHF.

A word on this clonotype: One end of the junction fails to match germline, which may point to a read error. J is TRBJ2-3 and V is TRBV3-1; TRBD2 aligns across 9 bases. CDR3 size: 17 residues. Per germline, CDR1 LGHDT and CDR2 YNNKEL (reference sequence). The chain's CDR3 is CASSQDWIAGATNTQYF. Written as DNA, the CDR3 is TGTGCCAGCAGCCAAGATTGGATAGCGGGGGCCACAAATACGCAGTATTTT.

The chain uses TRBV6-1 and TRBJ1-2; D uncertain. This CDR3 has 14 amino acids. Trimming removed 1 base at V and 4 bases at J, with 10 bases between. Germline assignment: CDR1 MNHNS and CDR2 SASEGT. CDR3 nucleotides: TGTGCCAGCAGTGAAGATAAACGGATCTATGGCTACACCTTC. This gives the protein CASSEDKRIYGYTF.

This clonotype was found once. This chain uses TRBV13 with TRBJ2-3, with TRBD2 matching over 14 bases. Germline values: CDR1 PRHDT, CDR2 FYEKMQ (reference sequence). The CDR3 covers 18 residues. V was clipped by 5 bases and J by 4 bases; unmatched bases: 11. CDR3 DNA sequence: TGTGCCAGCAGCGCCCCGACTAGCGGGGGGGCCTCTGCAGATACGCAGTATTTT. Translation gives CASSAPTSGGASADTQYF.

This clonotype occurred a few times. This chain joins TRBV27 and TRBJ2-7, with D maybe TRBD1 (5 bases). V lost 5 bases to trimming and J lost 1 base, with 12 bases between them. Germline assignment: CDR1 MNHEY and CDR2 SMNVEV (reference sequence). The CDR3 totals 14 residues. The DNA for the CDR3 is TGTGCCAGCAGTCTGGACACGCTTTCCTACGAGCAGTACTTC. This encodes CASSLDTLSYEQYF.

This clonotype was observed a few times. The V call is TRBV4-1, the J call TRBJ1-5; maybe TRBD1 (6 bases). V shed 0 bases and J shed 3 bases, with 15 bases lying between them. Germline-derived CDR1 and CDR2 are MGHRA and YSYEKL. This CDR3 spans 17 amino acids. The CDR3, as DNA: TGCGCCAGCAGCCAAGAGCCGGCAGAGGGGGACAATCAGCCCCAGCATTTT. Protein product: CASSQEPAEGDNQPQHF.

This clonotype was counted ten times or more. The V call is TRBV7-2, the J call TRBJ2-2; 10 nucleotides agree with TRBD2. The V gene end was trimmed by 9 bases and the J gene end by 1 base; junction bases not matched to a gene: 8. Germline-derived CDR1 and CDR2 are SGHTA and FQGNSA. The CDR3 length is 16 residues. Here the CDR3 DNA reads TGTGCCAGTCTACAGCGGGGGGGCAGGAACACCGGGGAGCTGTTTTTT. It specifies CASLQRGGRNTGELFF. Full variable domain (rest looked up from reference TRBV7-2 and TRBJ2-2): GAGVSQSPSNKVTEKGKDVELRCDPISGHTALYWYRQSLGQGLEFLIYFQGNSAPDKSGLPSDRFSAERTGGSVSTLTIQRTQQEDSAVYLCASLQRGGRNTGELFFGEGSRLTVL.

This clonotype has a handful of counts. V and J are TRBV27 and TRBJ2-1; 8 bases line up with TRBD1. The CDR3 loop spans 15 amino acids. Germline CDR1 and CDR2: MNHEY and SMNVEV (reference sequence). Trimming took 2 bases from V and 9 from J; bases not matched to a gene: 9. CDR3 DNA: TGTGCCAGCAGTTTAGGCAGGGGGCTGAGGGGTGAGCAGTTCTTC. Translating it yields CASSLGRGLRGEQFF.

Only a few counts were recorded for this clonotype. The chain links TRBV7-9 to TRBJ2-2; 7 bases agree with TRBD1. CDR3 length equals 15 residues. Trimming at V came to 4 bases and at J to 6 bases, leaving 8 bases not matched to a gene. CDR1 SEHNR and CDR2 FQNEAQ come from the germline V gene (reference sequence). The CDR3 DNA follows: TGTGCCAGCAGCTCCCGACAGGGTCCCGCCGGGGAGCTGTTTTTT. It specifies CASSSRQGPAGELFF.